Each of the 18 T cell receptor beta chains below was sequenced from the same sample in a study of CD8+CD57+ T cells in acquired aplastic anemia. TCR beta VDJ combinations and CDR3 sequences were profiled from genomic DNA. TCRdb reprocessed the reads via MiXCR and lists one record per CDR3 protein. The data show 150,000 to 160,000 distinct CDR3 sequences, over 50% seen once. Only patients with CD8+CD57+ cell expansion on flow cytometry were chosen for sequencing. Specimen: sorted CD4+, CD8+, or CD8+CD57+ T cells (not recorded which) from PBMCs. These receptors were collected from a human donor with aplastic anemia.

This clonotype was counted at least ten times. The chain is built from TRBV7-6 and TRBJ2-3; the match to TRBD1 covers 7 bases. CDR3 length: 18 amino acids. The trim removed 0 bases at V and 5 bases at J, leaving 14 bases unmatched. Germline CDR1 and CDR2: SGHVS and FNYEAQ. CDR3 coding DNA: TGTGCCAGCAGCTTAGCTCGTTTCGAACAGGGGACATTAGATACGCAGTATTTT. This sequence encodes CASSLARFEQGTLDTQYF.

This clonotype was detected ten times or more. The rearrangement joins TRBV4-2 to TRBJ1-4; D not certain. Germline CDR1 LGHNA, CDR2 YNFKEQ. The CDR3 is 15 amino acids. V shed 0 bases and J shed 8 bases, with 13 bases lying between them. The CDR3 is CASSQEEIQEEKLFF. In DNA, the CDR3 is TGTGCCAGCAGCCAAGAGGAGATCCAGGAGGAAAAACTGTTTTTT.

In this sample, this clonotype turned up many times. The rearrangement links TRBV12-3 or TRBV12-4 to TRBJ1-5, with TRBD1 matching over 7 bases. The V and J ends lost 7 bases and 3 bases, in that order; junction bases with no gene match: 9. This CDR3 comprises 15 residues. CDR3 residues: CASKVTGKVNQPQHF. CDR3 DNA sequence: TGTGCCAGCAAAGTGACAGGGAAAGTCAATCAGCCCCAGCATTTT.

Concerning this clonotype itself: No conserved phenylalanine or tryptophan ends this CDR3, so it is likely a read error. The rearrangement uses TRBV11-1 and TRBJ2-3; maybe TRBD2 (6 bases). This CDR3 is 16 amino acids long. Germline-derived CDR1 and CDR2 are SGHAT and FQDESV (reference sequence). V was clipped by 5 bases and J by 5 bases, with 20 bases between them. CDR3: CASSLGTVTAGDTQYL. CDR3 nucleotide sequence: TGTGCCAGCAGCCTCGGTACGGTGACAGCGGGAGATACGCAGTATCTT.

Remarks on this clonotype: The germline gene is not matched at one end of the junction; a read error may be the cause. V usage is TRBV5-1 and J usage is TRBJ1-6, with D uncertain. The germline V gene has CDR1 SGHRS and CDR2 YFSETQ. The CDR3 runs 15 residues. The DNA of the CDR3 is TGCGCCAGCAGCTCCGGACCGATGTATAACTCACCCCTCCACTTT. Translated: CASSSGPMYNSPLHF.

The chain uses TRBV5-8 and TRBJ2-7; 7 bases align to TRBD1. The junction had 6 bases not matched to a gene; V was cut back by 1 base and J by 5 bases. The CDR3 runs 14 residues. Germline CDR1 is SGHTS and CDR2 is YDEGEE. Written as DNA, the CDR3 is TGTGCCAGCAGCTTGCTGGGACAGAGCCACGAGCAGTACTTC. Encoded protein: CASSLLGQSHEQYF.

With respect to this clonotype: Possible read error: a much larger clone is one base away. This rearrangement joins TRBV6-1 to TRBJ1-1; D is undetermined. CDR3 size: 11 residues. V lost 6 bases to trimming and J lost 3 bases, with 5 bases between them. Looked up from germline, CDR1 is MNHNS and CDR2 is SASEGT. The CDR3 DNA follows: TGTGCCAGCAGGGAGGACACTGAAGCTTTCTTT. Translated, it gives CASREDTEAFF.

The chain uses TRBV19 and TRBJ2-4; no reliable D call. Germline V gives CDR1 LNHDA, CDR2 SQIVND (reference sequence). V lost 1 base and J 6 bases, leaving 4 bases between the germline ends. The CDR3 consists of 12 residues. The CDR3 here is CASSIAANIQYF. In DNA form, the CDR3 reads TGTGCCAGTAGTATAGCGGCAAACATTCAGTACTTC.

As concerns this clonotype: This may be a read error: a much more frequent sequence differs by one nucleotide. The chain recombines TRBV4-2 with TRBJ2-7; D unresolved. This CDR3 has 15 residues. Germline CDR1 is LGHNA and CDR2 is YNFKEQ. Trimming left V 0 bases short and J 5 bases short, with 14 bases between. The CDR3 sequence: CASSQENPGRHEQYF. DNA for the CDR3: TGTGCCAGCAGCCAAGAAAATCCAGGAAGGCACGAGCAGTACTTC.

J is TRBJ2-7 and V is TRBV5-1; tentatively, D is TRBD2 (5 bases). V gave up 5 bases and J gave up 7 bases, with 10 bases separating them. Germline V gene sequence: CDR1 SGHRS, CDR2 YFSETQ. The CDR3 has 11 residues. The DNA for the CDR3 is TGCGCCAGCAGTTCAGGCGGGGAGCAGTACTTC. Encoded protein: CASSSGGEQYF.

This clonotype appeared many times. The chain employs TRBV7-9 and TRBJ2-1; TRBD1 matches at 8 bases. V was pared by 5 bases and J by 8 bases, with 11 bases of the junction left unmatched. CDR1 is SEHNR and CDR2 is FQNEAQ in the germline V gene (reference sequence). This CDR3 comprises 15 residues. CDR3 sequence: CASSPALTGEDEQFF. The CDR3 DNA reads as TGTGCCAGCAGCCCTGCCCTGACAGGGGAAGATGAGCAGTTCTTC.

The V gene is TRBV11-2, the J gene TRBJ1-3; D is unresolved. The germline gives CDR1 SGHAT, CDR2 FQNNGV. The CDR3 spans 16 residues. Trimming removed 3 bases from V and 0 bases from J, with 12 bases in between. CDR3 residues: CASSFNGDLSGNTIYF. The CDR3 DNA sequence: TGTGCCAGCAGCTTTAACGGGGATCTCTCTGGAAACACCATATATTTT.

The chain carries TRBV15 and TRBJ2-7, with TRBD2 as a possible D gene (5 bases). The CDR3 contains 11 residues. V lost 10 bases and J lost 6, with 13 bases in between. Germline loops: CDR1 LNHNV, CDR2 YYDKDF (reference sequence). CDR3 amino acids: CASKRGPEQYF. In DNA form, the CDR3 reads TGTGCCAGCAAGAGAGGGCCCGAGCAGTACTTC.

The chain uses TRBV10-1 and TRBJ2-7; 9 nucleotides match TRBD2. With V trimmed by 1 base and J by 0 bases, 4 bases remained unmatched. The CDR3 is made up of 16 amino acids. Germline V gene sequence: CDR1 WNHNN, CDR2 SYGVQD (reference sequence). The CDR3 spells CASSEFGLASSYEQYF. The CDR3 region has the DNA TGCGCCAGCAGTGAGTTCGGACTAGCGAGCTCCTACGAGCAGTACTTC.

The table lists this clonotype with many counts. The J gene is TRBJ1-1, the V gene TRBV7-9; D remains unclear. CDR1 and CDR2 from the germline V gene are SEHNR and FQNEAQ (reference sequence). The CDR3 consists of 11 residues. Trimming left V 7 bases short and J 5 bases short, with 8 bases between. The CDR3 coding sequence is TGTGCCAGCAACATGGGAACTGAAGCTTTCTTT. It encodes CASNMGTEAFF.

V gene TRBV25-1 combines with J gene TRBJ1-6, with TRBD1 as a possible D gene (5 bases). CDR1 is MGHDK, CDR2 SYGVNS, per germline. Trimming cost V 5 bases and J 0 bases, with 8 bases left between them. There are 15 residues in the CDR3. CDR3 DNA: TGTGCCAGCAGTAAAGGGACCTCCTATAATTCACCCCTCCACTTT. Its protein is CASSKGTSYNSPLHF.

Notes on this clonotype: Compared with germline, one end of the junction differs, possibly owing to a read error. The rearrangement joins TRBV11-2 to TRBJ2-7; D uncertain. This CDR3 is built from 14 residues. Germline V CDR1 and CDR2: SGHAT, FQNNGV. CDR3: CASSFRASSCEQYF. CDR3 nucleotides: TGTGCCAGCAGCTTTCGCGCGAGCTCCTGCGAGCAGTACTTC.

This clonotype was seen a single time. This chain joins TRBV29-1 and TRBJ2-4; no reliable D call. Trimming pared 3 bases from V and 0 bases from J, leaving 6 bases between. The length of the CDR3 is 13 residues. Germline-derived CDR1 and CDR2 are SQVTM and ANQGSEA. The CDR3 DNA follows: TGCAGCGTTGAGGTTGCAGCCAAAAACATTCAGTACTTC. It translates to CSVEVAAKNIQYF.